The next 26 T cell receptor beta chains were all read from a single sample in a study of beta chain features in type 1 diabetes. Findings and limits, study-wide: TCRB CDR3s from Type 1 diabetes patients were moderately but significantly shorter in all four CD4+ subsets.

No cognate antigen is known for these TCRs. The study reverse transcribed the entire isolated RNA, so it sequenced expressed TCRB transcripts. Sequencing used immunoSEQ multiplex PCR; TCRdb keeps in-frame clones, though not all of them. This sample carries roughly 290,000 clones, approximately 15% of them seen once, and the ten largest clones take approximately 0.015%. Input material: naive CD4+ T cells from blood. These receptors originate from a man aged 18 to 35 with type 1 diabetes.

V gene TRBV29-1 combines with J gene TRBJ2-4; 7 nucleotides align to TRBD1. Germline CDR1 reads SQVTM; CDR2 reads ANQGSEA. This CDR3 spans 14 amino acids. Losses at the gene ends were 7 bases for V and 1 base for J; bases not matched to a gene: 7. CDR3 in amino acids: CSALDRAAKNIQYF. The CDR3 DNA is TGCAGCGCACTCGACAGGGCGGCCAAAAACATTCAGTACTTC. Based on the CDR3 plus reference TRBV29-1 and TRBJ2-4, the full variable domain is SAVISQKPSRDICQRGTSLTIQCQVDSQVTMMFWYRQQPGQSLTLIATANQGSEATYESGFVIDKFPISRPNLTFSTLTVSNMSPEDSSIYLCSALDRAAKNIQYFGAGTRLSVL.

The chain combines TRBV18 with TRBJ1-5; TRBD1 is a possible D gene (5 bases). The CDR3 is 14 amino acids. Germline V CDR1 and CDR2: KGHSH, LQKENI. Trimming removed 3 bases from V and 3 bases from J, with 9 bases in between. The CDR3 DNA is TGTGCCAGCTCACCGGGGCAGACCAATCAGCCCCAGCATTTT. The encoded protein is CASSPGQTNQPQHF.

This rearrangement joins TRBV4-2 to TRBJ1-2; 10 bases are a match to TRBD1. Trimming cost V 6 bases and J 4 bases; bases outside gene matches: 2. CDR3 length: 13 residues. The germline CDR1 and CDR2 sequences are LGHNA and YNFKEQ. The CDR3 bases are TGTGCCAGCAGGGGGGACAGGGGCTATGGCTACACCTTC. Protein: CASRGDRGYGYTF.

Only a few counts were recorded for this clone. The rearrangement joins TRBV9 to TRBJ2-7, with D possibly being TRBD2 (5 bases). The length of the CDR3 is 15 residues. V was trimmed by 0 bases and J by 0 bases, leaving 10 bases between them. Looked up from germline, CDR1 is SGDLS and CDR2 is YYNGEE. The DNA for the CDR3 is TGTGCCAGCAGCGTAGATCCTAGCCCCTCCTACGAGCAGTACTTC. It encodes CASSVDPSPSYEQYF.

The rearrangement joins TRBV6-4 to TRBJ2-1; 11 nucleotides align to TRBD2. Losses at the gene ends were 9 bases for V and 0 bases for J; bases not matched to a gene: 7. This CDR3 comprises 16 residues. CDR1 and CDR2 (germline): MRHNA, SNTAGT. The CDR3 DNA follows: TGTGCCAGAGAAGGGACTAGCGGAAACTCCTACAATGAGCAGTTCTTC. Its protein product is CAREGTSGNSYNEQFF.

This clone was observed a handful of times. The chain joins TRBV4-3 to TRBJ2-3; TRBD1 matches at 8 bases. CDR1 LGHNA and CDR2 YSLEER come from the germline V gene. This CDR3 contains 17 residues. With 1 base clipped from V and 1 base from J, the junction kept 7 bases outside the gene matches. CDR3 loop: CASSQGLPGQGTDTQYF. As DNA, the CDR3 is TGCGCCAGCAGCCAAGGTTTGCCGGGACAGGGCACAGATACGCAGTATTTT.

This rearrangement joins TRBV18 to TRBJ1-5; D perhaps matches TRBD1 (6 bases). V lost 8 bases and J 1 base, leaving 12 bases between the germline ends. This CDR3 comprises 14 residues. Germline lookup yields CDR1 KGHSH and CDR2 LQKENI. The CDR3 coding sequence is TGTGCCAGCGGCGACAGGATAAGCAATCAGCCCCAGCATTTT. Translation gives CASGDRISNQPQHF.

This clone was observed a handful of times. CDR3 in amino acids: CASSAGRQRNTGELFF. In nucleotides, the CDR3 is TGTGCCAGCAGCGCGGGAAGACAGCGAAACACCGGGGAGCTGTTTTTT. The rearrangement joins TRBV7-9 to TRBJ2-2, with TRBD2 as a possible D gene (6 bases). The CDR3 spans 16 residues. The germline CDR1 and CDR2 sequences are SEHNR and FQNEAQ (reference sequence). Trimming removed 5 bases at V and 2 bases at J, with 15 bases between.

In its sample, this clone was seen a few times. The CDR3 loop reads CASSPTRGQLETQYF. The DNA of the CDR3 is TGCGCCAGCAGCCCAACACGCGGACAGTTAGAGACCCAGTACTTC. V gene TRBV4-3 combines with J gene TRBJ2-5, with D tentatively TRBD1 (6 bases). V was clipped by 4 bases and J by 4 bases, with 16 bases between them. CDR3 length equals 15 residues. Germline assignment: CDR1 LGHNA and CDR2 YSLEER.

The chain employs TRBV7-9 and TRBJ2-3, with D tentatively TRBD1 (6 bases). CDR1 is SEHNR, CDR2 FQNEAQ, per germline (reference sequence). Trimming cost V 3 bases and J 5 bases, with 9 bases left between them. CDR3 size: 13 residues. The CDR3 DNA reads as TGTGCCAGCAGCTTTACAGGGAAAGATACGCAGTATTTT. This encodes CASSFTGKDTQYF.

This chain links TRBV5-1 with TRBJ1-1; 9 nucleotides align to TRBD1. V lost 6 bases, J lost 4 bases, and 10 bases stayed unmatched. The CDR3 extends over 15 amino acids. CDR1 is SGHRS, CDR2 YFSETQ, per germline. For the CDR3, the DNA is TGCGCCAGCACACGACAGGGGGATGGGAGCACTGAAGCTTTCTTT. This sequence encodes CASTRQGDGSTEAFF.

This CDR3 reads CASSHRQGGQETQYF. The CDR3 coding sequence is TGTGCCAGCAGCCACCGCCAGGGAGGCCAAGAGACCCAGTACTTC. The rearrangement uses TRBV4-2 and TRBJ2-5; tentative D call: TRBD2 (6 bases). The CDR3 is made up of 15 amino acids. V shed 3 bases and J shed 1 base, with 12 bases lying between them. Germline CDR1 and CDR2: LGHNA and YNFKEQ.

This clone has just a few counts. The V gene is TRBV28, the J gene TRBJ1-5; D unresolved. The CDR3 has 12 amino acids. V shed 5 bases and J shed 8 bases, with 10 bases lying between them. Germline V CDR1 and CDR2: MDHEN, SYDVKM. The CDR3 bases are TGTGCCAGCAGTCTCTCCTCTGAGCCCCAGCATTTT. As protein: CASSLSSEPQHF.

This rearrangement joins TRBV7-9 to TRBJ2-7; 9 positions agree with TRBD1. CDR3 size: 14 residues. The germline CDR1 and CDR2 sequences are SEHNR and FQNEAQ (reference sequence). Losses at the gene ends were 6 bases for V and 1 base for J; bases not matched to a gene: 4. DNA for the CDR3: TGTGCCAGCAGAGCACAGGGGGCTTCCTACGAGCAGTACTTC. It codes for CASRAQGASYEQYF. The full variable domain, in which reference TRBV7-9 and TRBJ2-7 provide the parts outside the CDR3, is DTGVSQNPRHKITKRGQNVTFRCDPISEHNRLYWYRQTLGQGPEFLTYFQNEAQLEKSRLLSDRFSAERPKGSFSTLEIQRTEQGDSAMYLCASRAQGASYEQYFGPGTRLTVT.

This chain uses TRBV28 with TRBJ2-5, with D possibly TRBD2 on 5 matching bases. There are 15 residues in the CDR3. The V gene's germline CDR1 is MDHEN and CDR2 SYDVKM. Trimming took off 6 bases at V and 10 bases at J, with 24 bases between the two ends. The CDR3 coding sequence is TGTGCCAGCAGCTACGACCCGGACTCCCAGGAGGACCAGTACTTC. This gives the protein CASSYDPDSQEDQYF. The variable domain in full, with the rest retrieved from reference TRBV28 and TRBJ2-5, is DVKVTQSSRYLVKRTGEKVFLECVQDMDHENMFWYRQDPGLGLRLIYFSYDVKMKEKGDIPEGYSVSREKKERFSLILESASTNQTSMYLCASSYDPDSQEDQYFGPGTRLLVL.

The V and J genes are TRBV7-9 and TRBJ2-7; D possibly corresponds to TRBD1 (6 bases). The CDR3 consists of 12 residues. Germline lookup yields CDR1 SEHNR and CDR2 FQNEAQ (reference sequence). V dropped 5 bases and J dropped 5 bases, with 10 bases sitting between them. The DNA of the CDR3 is TGTGCCAGCAGCCTCACAGGGAACGAGCAGTACTTC. It translates to CASSLTGNEQYF.

This clone was picked up a small number of times. Other DNA variants within this sample encode the same CDR3. The chain carries TRBV5-1 and TRBJ1-2; D gene uncertain. Germline-derived CDR1 and CDR2 are SGHRS and YFSETQ. Trimming took 0 bases from V and 4 from J, leaving 7 bases between them. The CDR3 runs to 13 residues. CDR3 in DNA: TGCGCCAGCAGCTTGGGAGGCAGCTATGGCTACACCTTC. Translated: CASSLGGSYGYTF.

This clone turned up a few times. V gene TRBV28 combines with J gene TRBJ2-5, with 7 nucleotides matching TRBD2. Germline V gives CDR1 MDHEN, CDR2 SYDVKM. The trim removed 2 bases at V and 5 bases at J, leaving 11 bases unmatched. This CDR3 region has 16 residues. CDR3 sequence reads: CASSLSGAGIRETQYF. Here the CDR3 DNA reads TGTGCCAGCAGTTTAAGTGGAGCGGGAATTCGGGAGACCCAGTACTTC.

The genes are TRBV28 and TRBJ2-3; the D gene is possibly TRBD2 (6 bases). This CDR3 is built from 14 residues. The germline V and J ends were trimmed by 4 bases and 10 bases, with 18 bases remaining between them. The germline V gene encodes CDR1 MDHEN and CDR2 SYDVKM. The DNA for the CDR3 is TGTGCCAGCAGTTCATCGGATTCTCGCGGGGCGCAGTATTTT. It specifies CASSSSDSRGAQYF.

The rearrangement joins TRBV27 to TRBJ1-4, with unresolved D. CDR3 size: 11 residues. The ends were cut back, 6 bases at V and 5 bases at J, with 4 bases in the middle. Germline V gene lookup returns CDR1 MNHEY and CDR2 SMNVEV (reference sequence). The chain's CDR3 is CASRLNEKLFF. The CDR3 bases are TGTGCCAGCAGACTAAATGAAAAACTGTTTTTT.

Of note for this clone: At the DNA level, this CDR3 is encoded by other sequences in the same sample as well. J is TRBJ2-5 and V is TRBV7-2; D gene uncertain. Germline V gene sequence: CDR1 SGHTA, CDR2 FQGNSA. V dropped 1 base and J dropped 2 bases, with 5 bases sitting between them. The CDR3 sequence is 13 residues long. The CDR3 DNA sequence: TGTGCCAGCAGCTTAGGACTGCAAGAGACCCAGTACTTC. It encodes CASSLGLQETQYF.

This clone was observed a single time. The chain is built from TRBV28 and TRBJ2-7, with TRBD1 identical over 9 bases. V trimming: 5 bases; J trimming: 4 bases; junction bases outside the gene matches: 6. This CDR3 spans 14 amino acids. CDR1 is MDHEN and CDR2 is SYDVKM in the germline V gene. The CDR3 region is CASSPGQGLYEQYF. The CDR3 DNA reads TGTGCCAGCAGTCCGGGACAGGGTTTGTACGAGCAGTACTTC.

V and J are TRBV7-8 and TRBJ2-3, with D tentatively TRBD1 (5 bases). Looked up from germline, CDR1 is SGHVS and CDR2 is FQNEAQ. The V end lost 5 bases, the J end lost 4 bases, and 16 bases lay between the germline ends. The CDR3 consists of 15 residues. The CDR3 is CASSPRAGYADTQYF. The CDR3 DNA reads as TGTGCCAGCAGCCCCCGGGCAGGGTATGCAGATACGCAGTATTTT. Drawing the rest from reference TRBV7-8 and TRBJ2-3, the complete variable domain is GAGVSQSPRYKVAKRGQDVALRCDPISGHVSLFWYQQALGQGPEFLTYFQNEAQLDKSGLPSDRFFAERPEGSVSTLKIQRTQQEDSAVYLCASSPRAGYADTQYFGPGTRLTVL.

This sequence joins TRBV6-4 and TRBJ2-1; 7 nucleotides match TRBD1. Germline assignment: CDR1 MRHNA and CDR2 SNTAGT. The CDR3 is 13 residues long. With 0 bases clipped from V and 9 bases from J, the junction kept 2 bases outside the gene matches. The CDR3 DNA reads TGTGCCAGCAGTGACTCAACAGGGGTTGAGCAGTTCTTC. Its protein product is CASSDSTGVEQFF.

The rearrangement joins TRBV19 to TRBJ2-7; perhaps TRBD2 as D (6 bases). Trimming left V 7 bases short and J 4 bases short, with 20 bases between. Germline V gene data show CDR1 as LNHDA and CDR2 as SQIVND (reference sequence). The CDR3 is 15 residues long. The CDR3 sequence: CASTETSRYGYEQYF. CDR3 bases: TGTGCCAGTACGGAGACTAGTCGCTACGGGTACGAGCAGTACTTC.

As regards this clone: This sample also contains other DNA sequences that code for the same CDR3. The CDR3 sequence: CSVIYSGANVLTF. The CDR3 DNA sequence: TGCAGCGTAATATACTCTGGGGCCAACGTCCTGACTTTC. The chain uses TRBV29-1 and TRBJ2-6; D gene uncertain. Germline CDR1 SQVTM, CDR2 ANQGSEA. V was trimmed by 6 bases and J by 0 bases, leaving 6 bases between them. The length of the CDR3 is 13 residues.